A single sample is the source of the 2 T cell receptor beta chains below, sequenced in a study of T-cell memory formation after mild COVID-19. Using its own MiXCR run on the 5' RACE reads, TCRdb lists one record per CDR3 protein. The sample records about 390,000 distinct CDR3 sequences, around a sixth being singletons. Material: PBMCs or a T cell subset sorted from them (not recorded which). Source of these receptors: a young man who had mild COVID-19 (a few samples of this study predate the infection). Cell type and time point are not known.

The chain uses TRBV12-3 or TRBV12-4 and TRBJ2-3; TRBD2 might be the D (6 bases). This CDR3 contains 17 residues. V gave up 2 bases and J gave up 3 bases, with 18 bases separating them. CDR3 in amino acids: CASSLRFRDSGTDTQYF. In DNA form, the CDR3 reads TGTGCCAGCAGTTTAAGGTTCCGGGACTCGGGTACAGATACGCAGTATTTT.

Only a few counts were recorded for this clonotype. This chain uses TRBV12-3 or TRBV12-4 with TRBJ2-7; D might be TRBD2 (7 bases). Trimming took off 9 bases at V and 2 bases at J, with 14 bases between the two ends. The CDR3 totals 13 residues. DNA for the CDR3: TGTGCCAGTAACCTGGGGGGGCCCTACGAGCAGTACTTC. Residues: CASNLGGPYEQYF.